These 8 T cell receptor beta chains were sequenced from one sample in a study of shared clonotypes between healthy human individuals. Sequenced by immunoSEQ multiplex PCR; TCRdb stores in-frame clones only, minus some. The sample lists roughly 1.4 million clones, 98% to 99% occurring once. Input material: naive CD4+ T cells sorted from blood. Subset in this sample: CD45RA+ positively selected. These receptors originate from a young man in good health.

The gene calls are TRBV5-6 and TRBJ1-2; weak D call: TRBD1 (5 bases). The CDR3 is made up of 18 amino acids. V was shortened by 9 bases and J by 7 bases, with 34 bases between the two germline ends. CDR1 is SGHDT, CDR2 YYEEEE, per germline. Here the CDR3 reads CANPPLGRENRHYRGYTF. The CDR3 DNA reads as TGTGCCAACCCCCCCCTAGGGCGCGAAAACAGGCACTATCGTGGCTACACCTTC.

This clone is a singleton in its sample. The rearrangement links TRBV27 to TRBJ2-3; D is possibly TRBD1 (5 bases). Germline CDR1 is MNHEY and CDR2 is SMNVEV (reference sequence). V was pared by 3 bases and J by 8 bases, with 9 bases between. CDR3 length equals 12 residues. The CDR3 loop reads CASSFQGGTQYF. CDR3 bases: TGTGCCAGCAGTTTTCAGGGCGGTACGCAGTATTTT.

A single count supports this clone. V usage is TRBV7-7 and J usage is TRBJ2-7; D is undetermined. V was pared by 2 bases and J by 6 bases, with 11 bases between. From germline, CDR1 is SSHAT and CDR2 FNYEAQ (reference sequence). The CDR3 consists of 13 residues. This CDR3 is CASSLIPQSEQYF. CDR3 in DNA: TGTGCCAGCAGCTTAATCCCTCAGTCCGAGCAGTACTTC.

This chain uses TRBV19 with TRBJ2-6, with 8 bases fitting TRBD2. The CDR3 consists of 16 residues. In germline, CDR1 is LNHDA, CDR2 SQIVND (reference sequence). V shed 6 bases and J 0 bases; nucleotides not matched to a gene: 4. CDR3 bases: TGTGCCAGTAGGACTAGCGCAGGCTCTGGGGCCAACGTCCTGACTTTC. This codes for CASRTSAGSGANVLTF.

A remark on this clone: This sample also contains other DNA sequences that code for the same CDR3. The rearrangement uses TRBV5-1 and TRBJ2-1; TRBD1 aligns across 8 bases. CDR1 and CDR2 from the germline V gene are SGHRS and YFSETQ. V lost 4 bases to trimming and J lost 3 bases; unmatched junction nucleotides: 6. The CDR3 is 15 amino acids. The CDR3 DNA is TGCGCCAGCAGCCAAGGACAGGGCAACTACAATGAGCAGTTCTTC. The encoded protein is CASSQGQGNYNEQFF.

The chain couples TRBV28 to TRBJ2-1; 11 nucleotides line up with TRBD2. The trim removed 3 bases at V and 2 bases at J, leaving 6 bases unmatched. This CDR3 has 17 residues. Germline assignment: CDR1 MDHEN and CDR2 SYDVKM. CDR3 DNA sequence: TGTGCCAGCAGTTTCAGCCTTAGCGGGAGGGCCTACAATGAGCAGTTCTTC. Its protein is CASSFSLSGRAYNEQFF. The full variable domain, rest sourced from reference TRBV28 and TRBJ2-1, is DVKVTQSSRYLVKRTGEKVFLECVQDMDHENMFWYRQDPGLGLRLIYFSYDVKMKEKGDIPEGYSVSREKKERFSLILESASTNQTSMYLCASSFSLSGRAYNEQFFGPGTRLTVL.

The chain carries TRBV5-1 and TRBJ2-1; 14 bases align to TRBD2. V was clipped by 0 bases and J by 0 bases; unmatched bases: 8. Germline V gene sequence: CDR1 SGHRS, CDR2 YFSETQ. The CDR3 runs 20 residues. CDR3 DNA sequence: TGCGCCAGCAGCTTGGTACCGGGACTAGCGGGAGTACTCTCCTACAATGAGCAGTTCTTC. Its translation is CASSLVPGLAGVLSYNEQFF.

Note on this clone: This CDR3 is also generated by other DNA sequences in the sample. This rearrangement joins TRBV28 to TRBJ2-7, with D unclear. This CDR3 has 12 residues. Germline values: CDR1 MDHEN, CDR2 SYDVKM. V was shortened by 2 bases and J by 2 bases, with 4 bases between the two germline ends. The chain's CDR3 is CASSLVPYEQYF. As DNA, the CDR3 is TGTGCCAGCAGTTTAGTCCCCTACGAGCAGTACTTC.